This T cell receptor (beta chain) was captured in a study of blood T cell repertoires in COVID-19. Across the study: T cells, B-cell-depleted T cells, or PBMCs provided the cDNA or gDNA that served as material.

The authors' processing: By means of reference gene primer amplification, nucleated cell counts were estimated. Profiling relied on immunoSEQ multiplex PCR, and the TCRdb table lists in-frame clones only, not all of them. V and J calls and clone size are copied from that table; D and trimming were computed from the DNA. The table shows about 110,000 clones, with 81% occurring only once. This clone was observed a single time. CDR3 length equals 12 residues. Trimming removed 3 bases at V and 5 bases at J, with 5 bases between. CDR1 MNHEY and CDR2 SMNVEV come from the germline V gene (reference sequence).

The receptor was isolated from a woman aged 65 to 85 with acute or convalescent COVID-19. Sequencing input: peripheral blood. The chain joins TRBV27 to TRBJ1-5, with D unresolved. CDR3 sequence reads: CASSFPDQPQHF. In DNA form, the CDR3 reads TGTGCCAGCAGTTTCCCCGATCAGCCCCAGCATTTT.